The rows below give T cell receptor beta chains drawn from one sample of a study of Ad26.COV2.S vaccination and SARS-CoV-2 variants. Produced via immunoSEQ multiplex PCR; TCRdb's table is partial and in-frame only. The table shows some 340,000 clones, with 85% occurring only once. The material was peripheral blood, obtained in a trial of Ad26.COV2.S vaccine versus placebo. The receptors were gathered from a person between 18 and 65 years old who received the Ad26.COV2.S COVID-19 vaccine or a placebo. Both conserved end residues are part of each CDR3. Fields, in order: D gene, V gene, clone size, J gene, CDR3 DNA, CDR3 protein. D genes are given only for firm matches. Only part of the rows carry a size: once, few, many, or a class if the clone is expanded.

D: .; V: TRBV11-2; size: .; J: TRBJ2-7; DNA: TGTGCCAGCAGCTGGGGGTCCCACGAGCAGTACTTC; CDR3: CASSWGSHEQYF
D: TRBD2; V: TRBV7-2; size: .; J: TRBJ2-1; DNA: TGTGCCAGCAGTTCTAGGGGACTAGACCACAATGAGCAGTTCTTC; CDR3: CASSSRGLDHNEQFF
D: .; V: TRBV19; size: .; J: TRBJ2-3; DNA: TGTGCCAGTAGTGGGAAACAGGGTAGGCCGACAGATACGCAGTATTTT; CDR3: CASSGKQGRPTDTQYF
D: .; V: TRBV6-5; size: .; J: TRBJ1-4; DNA: TGTGCCAGCAGTAGGGACAAAGTGAATGAAAAACTGTTTTTT; CDR3: CASSRDKVNEKLFF
D: .; V: TRBV19; size: .; J: TRBJ2-5; DNA: TGTGCCAGTAGTCCGGACAGCCAGGGGGAGACCCAGTACTTC; CDR3: CASSPDSQGETQYF
D: TRBD1; V: TRBV5-1; size: .; J: TRBJ1-2; DNA: TGCGCCAGCAGCTTGGCCGGACAGGGCCAAGGCGGCTACACCTTC; CDR3: CASSLAGQGQGGYTF
D: .; V: TRBV28; size: .; J: TRBJ1-1; DNA: TGTGCCAGCAGAACCCAGGGTTTGGGGACTGAAGCTTTCTTT; CDR3: CASRTQGLGTEAFF
D: TRBD2; V: TRBV7-8; size: .; J: TRBJ2-2; DNA: TGTGCCAGCAGGGGACTAGCGGGGGCCCGGGGCTGGTATGCCGGGGAGCTGTTTTTT; CDR3: CASRGLAGARGWYAGELFF
D: .; V: TRBV19; size: .; J: TRBJ2-7; DNA: TGTGCCAGTAGTATTGTAACAGGTGCCTTCGAGCAGTACTTC; CDR3: CASSIVTGAFEQYF
D: TRBD1; V: TRBV19; size: .; J: TRBJ2-5; DNA: TGTGCCAGTAGTATAGGGACAGGGAGACAAGAGACCCAGTACTTC; CDR3: CASSIGTGRQETQYF
D: TRBD1; V: TRBV7-9; size: .; J: TRBJ1-6; DNA: TGTGCCAGCAGTCGGGACAGGGGGAGTTCACCCCTCCACTTT; CDR3: CASSRDRGSSPLHF
D: .; V: TRBV11-3; size: once; J: TRBJ2-1; DNA: TGTGCCAGCAGCTTTGAGGGGAGAAACTACAATGAGCAGTTCTTC; CDR3: CASSFEGRNYNEQFF
D: TRBD1; V: TRBV12-5; size: few; J: TRBJ2-2; DNA: TGTGCTAGTGGTTTGTCTTCGGGGACAGGGACCGGGGAGCTGTTTTTT; CDR3: CASGLSSGTGTGELFF
D: TRBD1; V: TRBV19; size: once; J: TRBJ1-2; DNA: TGTGCCAGCCAAAATCCGGGACAGGGTATGGGTAGCTATGGCTACACCTTC; CDR3: CASQNPGQGMGSYGYTF
D: .; V: TRBV7-9; size: .; J: TRBJ1-3; DNA: TGTGCCAGCAGCCCTCAAAACACCATATATTTT; CDR3: CASSPQNTIYF
D: TRBD1; V: TRBV28; size: .; J: TRBJ1-4; DNA: TGTGCCAGCAGAACAAAACCGGGACAGGATGAAAAACTGTTTTTT; CDR3: CASRTKPGQDEKLFF
D: .; V: TRBV10-3; size: .; J: TRBJ1-2; DNA: TGTGCCATCAACAGAGACCCCTTTCTCTCCGGGACCCTTTCTCTTAACTATGGCTACACCTTC; CDR3: CAINRDPFLSGTLSLNYGYTF
D: TRBD1; V: TRBV4-2; size: .; J: TRBJ1-4; DNA: TGTGCCAGCAGCCAGGGACAGCTCACTAATGAAAAACTGTTTTTT; CDR3: CASSQGQLTNEKLFF
D: TRBD1; V: TRBV28; size: once; J: TRBJ1-6; DNA: TGTGCCAGCAGACAGACAGGGGGCTCCTATAATTCACCCCTCCACTTT; CDR3: CASRQTGGSYNSPLHF
D: .; V: TRBV29-1; size: .; J: TRBJ2-5; DNA: TGCAGCGTTAGACAGGTTCAAGAGACCCAGTACTTC; CDR3: CSVRQVQETQYF
D: .; V: TRBV3-1/TRBV3-2; size: .; J: TRBJ1-2; DNA: TGTGCCAGCAGCCAAGCCCAGGGACGGGATAACTATGGCTACACCTTC; CDR3: CASSQAQGRDNYGYTF
D: TRBD1; V: TRBV6-5; size: .; J: TRBJ1-2; DNA: TGTGCCAGCAGGTTAACAGGGGCATATGGCTACACCTTC; CDR3: CASRLTGAYGYTF
D: .; V: TRBV7-2; size: .; J: TRBJ1-3; DNA: TGTGCCAGCAGCCCCCAAAGTGGAAACACCATATATTTT; CDR3: CASSPQSGNTIYF
D: .; V: TRBV6-5; size: .; J: TRBJ2-7; DNA: TGTGCCAGCAGTCGTGAGGGGAGCTCCTACGAGCAGTACTTC; CDR3: CASSREGSSYEQYF
D: TRBD1; V: TRBV5-1; size: .; J: TRBJ2-3; DNA: TGCGCCAGCAGCTTGTGGACAGGGGGCATGGCCGGAGATACGCAGTATTTT; CDR3: CASSLWTGGMAGDTQYF
D: .; V: TRBV5-6; size: .; J: TRBJ1-1; DNA: TGTGCCAGCAGCTTGGTCGGAGGGATTGAAGCTTTCTTT; CDR3: CASSLVGGIEAFF
D: TRBD2; V: TRBV3-1/TRBV3-2; size: .; J: TRBJ2-5; DNA: TGTGCCAGCAGCCAAGGACTAGCGGGGGGCGGGACCCAGTACTTC; CDR3: CASSQGLAGGGTQYF
D: .; V: TRBV24-1; size: .; J: TRBJ1-3; DNA: TGTGCCACCACCGACCCTGGAAACACCATATATTTT; CDR3: CATTDPGNTIYF
D: TRBD1; V: TRBV5-1; size: .; J: TRBJ2-5; DNA: TGCGCCAGCAGTGGACAGGGGGCATCAAAGACCCAGTACTTC; CDR3: CASSGQGASKTQYF
D: .; V: TRBV5-1; size: .; J: TRBJ1-2; DNA: TGCGCCAGCAGCAACGGGGCCTATGGCTACACCTTC; CDR3: CASSNGAYGYTF
D: .; V: TRBV24-1; size: few; J: TRBJ2-7; DNA: TGTGCCACCAGTGATCCTCTGAGTTGGAAGCAGTACTTC; CDR3: CATSDPLSWKQYF
D: .; V: TRBV10-3; size: many; J: TRBJ2-5; DNA: TGTGCCATCAGTGACGGAAGGCAAGAGACCCAGTACTTC; CDR3: CAISDGRQETQYF
D: .; V: TRBV7-9; size: many; J: TRBJ2-7; DNA: TGTGCCAGCAGCCCCAGCGGGTTCTACGAGCAGTACTTC; CDR3: CASSPSGFYEQYF
D: TRBD1; V: TRBV7-2; size: .; J: TRBJ1-1; DNA: TGTGCCAGCAGCCAAAATGGACAGGGGTACACTGAAGCTTTCTTT; CDR3: CASSQNGQGYTEAFF
D: .; V: TRBV2; size: .; J: TRBJ2-7; DNA: TGTGCCAGCAGTGAACGGACTGGCGAGCAGTACTTC; CDR3: CASSERTGEQYF
D: .; V: TRBV7-3; size: .; J: TRBJ1-1; DNA: TGTGCCAGCAGCTCCGGGGGTGAAGCTTTCTTT; CDR3: CASSSGGEAFF
D: .; V: TRBV2; size: .; J: TRBJ2-7; DNA: TGTGCCAGCAGTGAAGGGCTGGTACCGGTGGGGACCTACGAGCAGTACTTC; CDR3: CASSEGLVPVGTYEQYF
D: .; V: TRBV19; size: .; J: TRBJ1-1; DNA: TGTGCCAGTAGTCGCCGGACACAGCCCAACACTGAAGCTTTCTTT; CDR3: CASSRRTQPNTEAFF
D: .; V: TRBV7-8; size: .; J: TRBJ2-7; DNA: TGTGCCAGCAGCTTAGCAGCGGGGCAGTACTTC; CDR3: CASSLAAGQYF
D: .; V: TRBV6-5; size: once; J: TRBJ2-7; DNA: TGTGCCAGCAGTTACTCTTTGGGGGGCGAATACTACGAGCAGTACTTC; CDR3: CASSYSLGGEYYEQYF
D: TRBD1; V: TRBV2; size: .; J: TRBJ2-1; DNA: TGTGCCAGCAGTCTACTGTACGGACAGGGTTTCTACAATGAGCAGTTCTTC; CDR3: CASSLLYGQGFYNEQFF
D: .; V: TRBV7-2; size: .; J: TRBJ1-6; DNA: TGTGCCAGCAGCTTAGAATCGGGGGAAACACCCCTCCACTTT; CDR3: CASSLESGETPLHF
D: .; V: TRBV5-1; size: .; J: TRBJ2-5; DNA: TGCGCCAGCAGCGTAACTACCGCCCTCGAGACCCAGTACTTC; CDR3: CASSVTTALETQYF
D: TRBD2; V: TRBV19; size: .; J: TRBJ2-7; DNA: TGTGCCAGTAGTAGAGGACTAGCGGTAAACTACGAGCAGTACTTC; CDR3: CASSRGLAVNYEQYF
D: TRBD2; V: TRBV7-3; size: .; J: TRBJ2-3; DNA: TGTGCCAGCAGCTTCGGGACTAGCGGGGACACGCAGTATTTT; CDR3: CASSFGTSGDTQYF
D: .; V: TRBV5-1; size: many; J: TRBJ1-4; DNA: TGCGCCAGCAGCTCAGGGGCAACTAATGAAAAACTGTTTTTT; CDR3: CASSSGATNEKLFF
D: TRBD1; V: TRBV18; size: .; J: TRBJ2-2; DNA: TGTGCCAGCTCACCGGGAATTATGAAGGGGGCGCGGACCGGGGAGCTGTTTTTT; CDR3: CASSPGIMKGARTGELFF
D: TRBD1; V: TRBV7-9; size: .; J: TRBJ2-4; DNA: TGTGCCAGCAGTCCGACAGGGGGGGAAGCCAAAAACATTCAGTACTTC; CDR3: CASSPTGGEAKNIQYF
D: .; V: TRBV28; size: .; J: TRBJ1-2; DNA: TGTGCCAGCAGTTTTGACGGCTACCACTATGGCTACACCTTC; CDR3: CASSFDGYHYGYTF
D: .; V: TRBV9; size: .; J: TRBJ1-1; DNA: TGTGCCAGCAGCCCCCTGGGGACTGAAGCTTTCTTT; CDR3: CASSPLGTEAFF
D: .; V: TRBV5-1; size: .; J: TRBJ1-2; DNA: TGCGCCAGCAGCTCCCGCCCCGGGGGGGCAGGTGGCTACACCTTC; CDR3: CASSSRPGGAGGYTF
D: TRBD2; V: TRBV19; size: .; J: TRBJ2-1; DNA: TGTGCCAGTAGTATAGATTACACTAGCGGGGTCTACAATGAGCAGTTCTTC; CDR3: CASSIDYTSGVYNEQFF
D: .; V: TRBV10-1; size: .; J: TRBJ1-6; DNA: TGCGCCAGCAGTGAGTCGAATAATTCACCCCTCCACTTT; CDR3: CASSESNNSPLHF
D: TRBD2; V: TRBV28; size: .; J: TRBJ2-2; DNA: TGTGCCAGCAGTTTGGCGCGGAGAGCTAGCGGGAAATACACCGGGGAGCTGTTTTTT; CDR3: CASSLARRASGKYTGELFF
D: TRBD1; V: TRBV9; size: .; J: TRBJ1-4; DNA: TGTGCCAGCAGCCCGGACAGGGATGAAAAACTGTTTTTT; CDR3: CASSPDRDEKLFF
D: .; V: TRBV19; size: .; J: TRBJ1-2; DNA: TGTGCCAGTAGTATAATTGGACGGCTCTATGGCTACACCTTC; CDR3: CASSIIGRLYGYTF
D: .; V: TRBV28; size: .; J: TRBJ2-2; DNA: TGTGCCAGCACCCAGTATGCCGGGGAGCTGTTTTTT; CDR3: CASTQYAGELFF
D: TRBD2; V: TRBV28; size: once; J: TRBJ2-7; DNA: TGTGCCAGCTCCTCGCGGGGGGGGCTTTCCTACGAGCAGTACTTC; CDR3: CASSSRGGLSYEQYF
D: .; V: TRBV7-6; size: once; J: TRBJ2-1; DNA: TGTGCCAGCAGCTTAGACTCCTACAATGAGCAGTTCTTC; CDR3: CASSLDSYNEQFF
D: .; V: TRBV4-2; size: .; J: TRBJ1-6; DNA: TGTGCCAGCAGCCAAGGTGCCATCTCTAATTCACCCCTCCACTTT; CDR3: CASSQGAISNSPLHF